The 9 T cell receptor beta chains below come from one sample, sequenced in a study of cytomegalovirus exposure and HLA in healthy donors. Primers included in the PCR were 60 Vbeta and 13 Jbeta primers. Generated by immunoSEQ multiplex PCR, the TCRdb table keeps only in-frame clones and is missing some. The sample consists of fewer than 120,000 clones, roughly 86% of them appearing once. Sequencing input: PBMCs. Receptor source: a man aged 40-49 years in good health and CMV-seronegative.

This chain links TRBV29-1 with TRBJ2-1, with 7 positions matching TRBD2. Trimming cost V 7 bases and J 3 bases; bases outside gene matches: 9. The germline V gene encodes CDR1 SQVTM and CDR2 ANQGSEA. There are 14 residues in the CDR3. CDR3 protein: CSGLGGTDYNEQFF. DNA of the CDR3: TGCAGCGGCCTGGGGGGGACGGACTACAATGAGCAGTTCTTC.

In its sample, this clone was seen once. The V gene is TRBV6-6, the J gene TRBJ1-3, with 8 positions matching TRBD1. This CDR3 contains 16 residues. CDR1 is MNHNY, CDR2 SVGAGI, per germline (reference sequence). V was pared by 6 bases and J by 2 bases, with 9 bases of the junction left unmatched. Written as DNA, the CDR3 is TGTGCCAGCAGCGTACTCAGGGGGCCTCCTGGAAACACCATATATTTT. The encoded protein is CASSVLRGPPGNTIYF.

The V and J genes are TRBV10-3 and TRBJ2-5; D is unresolved. V gave up 4 bases and J gave up 1 base, with 7 bases separating them. The CDR3 is 13 amino acids. Germline-derived CDR1 and CDR2 are ENHRY and SYGVKD. The DNA of the CDR3 is TGTGCCATCAGTGGTTCCCTCCAAGAGACCCAGTACTTC. Its protein product is CAISGSLQETQYF.

This clone was seen more than once but under ten times. The chain carries TRBV28 and TRBJ2-3; 9 bases map to TRBD2. This CDR3 spans 16 amino acids. The V gene's germline CDR1 is MDHEN and CDR2 SYDVKM. V was clipped by 5 bases and J by 2 bases; unmatched bases: 8. The CDR3 DNA sequence: TGTGCCAGCAGTGATGGGAGACTAGCGGCCACAGATACGCAGTATTTT. It yields the protein CASSDGRLAATDTQYF. The full variable domain, its missing parts supplied by reference TRBV28 and TRBJ2-3, is DVKVTQSSRYLVKRTGEKVFLECVQDMDHENMFWYRQDPGLGLRLIYFSYDVKMKEKGDIPEGYSVSREKKERFSLILESASTNQTSMYLCASSDGRLAATDTQYFGPGTRLTVL.

The V and J genes are TRBV19 and TRBJ1-2, with 7 bases fitting TRBD1. Germline CDR1 reads LNHDA; CDR2 reads SQIVND (reference sequence). V dropped 5 bases and J dropped 8; count of bases not matched to a gene: 8. The CDR3 consists of 13 residues. This CDR3 is CASSPTGPTGYTF. The CDR3 DNA reads TGTGCCAGTAGTCCGACAGGGCCAACCGGCTACACCTTC.

The chain carries TRBV28 and TRBJ1-5; no clear D gene. Germline CDR1 MDHEN, CDR2 SYDVKM. The CDR3 runs to 12 residues. V was cut by 2 bases and J by 5 bases, with 4 bases left in between. In DNA, the CDR3 is TGTGCCAGCAGTTTACCGTATCAGCCCCAGCATTTT. Translation: CASSLPYQPQHF.

V gene TRBV20-1 combines with J gene TRBJ2-5; 9 bases match TRBD1. The CDR3 length is 11 residues. CDR1 DFQATT and CDR2 SNEGSKA come from the germline V gene (reference sequence). Trimming cost V 3 bases and J 13 bases; bases outside gene matches: 6. In DNA, the CDR3 is TGCAGTGCTAGCTGGGGGACAGGGATGTACTTC. This translates into CSASWGTGMYF.

This chain connects TRBV30 to TRBJ1-6; the match to TRBD1 covers 7 bases. The trim removed 7 bases at V and 10 bases at J, leaving 16 bases unmatched. CDR1 GTSNPN and CDR2 SVGIG come from the germline V gene (reference sequence). The CDR3 is made up of 15 amino acids. The CDR3 sequence is CASRAQGEVGSPLHF. CDR3 nucleotide sequence: TGTGCCTCCCGGGCCCAGGGGGAAGTGGGATCACCCCTCCACTTT.

There are a few counts of this clone. The chain is built from TRBV5-1 and TRBJ2-7; 7 positions match TRBD2. There are 11 residues in the CDR3. The ends lost 7 bases at V and 4 bases at J; junction bases unmatched: 2. Germline values: CDR1 SGHRS, CDR2 YFSETQ. The CDR3 is CASGGEYEQYF. CDR3 nucleotides: TGCGCCAGCGGGGGGGAGTACGAGCAGTACTTC.